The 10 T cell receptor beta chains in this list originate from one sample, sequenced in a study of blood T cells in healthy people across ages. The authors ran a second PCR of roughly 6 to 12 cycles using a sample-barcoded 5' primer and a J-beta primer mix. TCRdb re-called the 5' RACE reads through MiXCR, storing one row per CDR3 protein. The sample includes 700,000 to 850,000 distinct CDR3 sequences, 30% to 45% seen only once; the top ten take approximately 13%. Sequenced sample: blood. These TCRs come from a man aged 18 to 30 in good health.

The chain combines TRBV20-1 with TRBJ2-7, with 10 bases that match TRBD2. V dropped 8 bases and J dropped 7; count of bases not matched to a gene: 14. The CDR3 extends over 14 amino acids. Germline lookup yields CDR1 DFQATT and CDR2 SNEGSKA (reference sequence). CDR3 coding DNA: TGCAGTCAGCTAGCGGGAGTTGGTTACAATGAGCAGTACTTC. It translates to CSQLAGVGYNEQYF.

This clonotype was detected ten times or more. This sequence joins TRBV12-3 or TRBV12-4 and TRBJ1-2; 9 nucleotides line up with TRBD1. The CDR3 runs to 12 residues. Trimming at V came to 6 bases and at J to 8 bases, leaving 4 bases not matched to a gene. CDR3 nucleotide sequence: TGTGCCAGCAGCAGGACAGGGGAAGGCTACACCTTC. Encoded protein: CASSRTGEGYTF.

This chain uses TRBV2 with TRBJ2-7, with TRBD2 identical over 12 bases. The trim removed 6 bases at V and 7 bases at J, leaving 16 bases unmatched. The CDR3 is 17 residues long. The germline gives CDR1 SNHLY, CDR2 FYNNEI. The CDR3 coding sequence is TGTGCCAGCAGAGAGAGACTAGCGGGGGACCTCAGGGATGAGCAGTACTTC. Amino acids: CASRERLAGDLRDEQYF.

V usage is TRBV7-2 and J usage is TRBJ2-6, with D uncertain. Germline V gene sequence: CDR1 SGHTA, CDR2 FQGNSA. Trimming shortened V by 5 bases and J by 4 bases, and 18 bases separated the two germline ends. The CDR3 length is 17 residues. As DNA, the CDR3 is TGTGCCAGCAGCATCCGAGTGGGGTACCCCGGGGCCAACGTCCTGACTTTC. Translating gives CASSIRVGYPGANVLTF.

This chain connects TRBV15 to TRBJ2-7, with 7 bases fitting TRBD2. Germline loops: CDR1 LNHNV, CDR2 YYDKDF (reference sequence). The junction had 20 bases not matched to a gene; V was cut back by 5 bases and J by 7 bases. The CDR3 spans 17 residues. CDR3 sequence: CATSAQTGTTQYNEQYF. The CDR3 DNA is TGTGCCACCAGCGCTCAGACCGGGACTACCCAGTACAATGAGCAGTACTTC.

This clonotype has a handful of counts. This CDR3 is CASSLEGFNQPQHF. The CDR3 bases are TGTGCCAGCAGTTTAGAAGGATTCAATCAGCCCCAGCATTTT. The chain joins TRBV12-3 or TRBV12-4 to TRBJ1-5; D is unclear. Trimming removed 1 base from V and 3 bases from J, with 7 bases in between. The CDR3 spans 14 residues.

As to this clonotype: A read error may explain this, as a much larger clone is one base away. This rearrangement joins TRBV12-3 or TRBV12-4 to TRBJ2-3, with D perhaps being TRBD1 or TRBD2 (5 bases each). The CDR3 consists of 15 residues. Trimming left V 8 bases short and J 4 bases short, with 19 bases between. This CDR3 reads CASGNRDGLADTQYF. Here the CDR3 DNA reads TGTGCCAGCGGAAACCGGGACGGCCTCGCAGATACGCAGTATTTT.

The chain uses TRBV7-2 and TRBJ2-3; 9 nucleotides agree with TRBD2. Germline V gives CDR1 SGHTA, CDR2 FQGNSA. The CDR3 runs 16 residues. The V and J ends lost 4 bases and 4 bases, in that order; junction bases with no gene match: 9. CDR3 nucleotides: TGTGCCAGCAGCTCGCAGGGAGCGGGGGGCTCAGATACGCAGTATTTT. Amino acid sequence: CASSSQGAGGSDTQYF.

The CDR3 region has the DNA TGTGCCAGCAGCCACCCGGGACAGGGATTCGGGCGGCCTGGAAACACCATATATTTT. Translating gives CASSHPGQGFGRPGNTIYF. This rearrangement joins TRBV3-1 to TRBJ1-3; TRBD1 matches at 9 bases. The germline V gene encodes CDR1 LGHDT and CDR2 YNNKEL (reference sequence). CDR3 length: 19 residues. The V gene end was trimmed by 3 bases and the J gene end by 2 bases; junction bases not matched to a gene: 14.

The chain's CDR3 is CSAFTGGPNYGYTF. CDR3 sequence (DNA): TGCAGTGCTTTTACAGGGGGCCCTAACTATGGCTACACCTTC. The chain couples TRBV20-1 to TRBJ1-2; 9 bases match TRBD1. CDR1 and CDR2 from the germline V gene are DFQATT and SNEGSKA (reference sequence). V was pared by 5 bases and J by 0 bases, with 4 bases of the junction left unmatched. This CDR3 has 14 amino acids.